This T cell receptor beta chain was sequenced for a study of control samples from healthy donors and cancer patients. Profiling relied on immunoSEQ multiplex PCR, and the TCRdb table lists in-frame clones only, not all of them. The table lists about 190,000 clones. Germline V gene lookup returns CDR1 MNHNS and CDR2 SASEGT. The CDR3 totals 16 residues. V shed 2 bases, J shed 4 bases, and the junction held 6 bases outside the gene matches. The sequencing input was blood. V usage is TRBV6-1 and J usage is TRBJ1-3, with TRBD1 matching over 9 bases. The receptor was isolated from a woman younger than 45 in good health. For the CDR3, the DNA is TGTGCCAGCAGTGAATCCGGACAGGGGCGAGGAAACACCATATATTTT. Protein sequence: CASSESGQGRGNTIYF.